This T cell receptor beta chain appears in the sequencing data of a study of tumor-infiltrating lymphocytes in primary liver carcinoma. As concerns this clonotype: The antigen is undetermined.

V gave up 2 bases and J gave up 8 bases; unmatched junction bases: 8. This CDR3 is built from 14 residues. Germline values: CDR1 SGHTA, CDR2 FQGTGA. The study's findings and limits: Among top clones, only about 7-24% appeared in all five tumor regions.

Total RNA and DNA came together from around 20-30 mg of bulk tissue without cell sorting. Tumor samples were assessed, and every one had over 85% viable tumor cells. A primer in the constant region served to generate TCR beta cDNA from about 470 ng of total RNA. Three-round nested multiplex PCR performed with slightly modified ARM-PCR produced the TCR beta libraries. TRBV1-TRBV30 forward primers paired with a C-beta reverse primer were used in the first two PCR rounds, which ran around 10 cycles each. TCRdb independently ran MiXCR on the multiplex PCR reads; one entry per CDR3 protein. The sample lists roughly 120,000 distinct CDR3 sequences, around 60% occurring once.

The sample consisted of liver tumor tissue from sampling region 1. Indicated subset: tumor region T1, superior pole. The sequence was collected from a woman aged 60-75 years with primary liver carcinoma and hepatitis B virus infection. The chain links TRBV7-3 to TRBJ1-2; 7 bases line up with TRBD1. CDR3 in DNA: TGTGCCAGCAGCTTATCCCACAGGGGATCAGGCTACACCTTC. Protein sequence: CASSLSHRGSGYTF. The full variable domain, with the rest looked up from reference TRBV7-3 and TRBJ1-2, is GAGVSQTPSNKVTEKGKYVELRCDPISGHTALYWYRQSLGQGPEFLIYFQGTGAADDSGLPNDRFFAVRPEGSVSTLKIQRTERGDSAVYLCASSLSHRGSGYTFGSGTRLTVV.